Listed below are T cell receptor beta chains from one sample, sequenced in a study of blood T cell repertoires in COVID-19. TCRdb's copy holds only in-frame clones and misses some; the assay was immunoSEQ multiplex PCR. The table has about 260,000 clones, 85% to 90% seen once; the top ten hold over 0.85%. Input material: PBMCs or T cells enriched from blood (not recorded which). These receptors were collected from a man aged 45-60 years who had been exposed to COVID-19. Both conserved end residues are part of each CDR3. Each record gives: J gene, V gene, CDR3 protein.

j_gene: TRBJ1-2
v_gene: TRBV19
CDR3aa: CASQARDRVSGYTF

j_gene: TRBJ1-5
v_gene: TRBV7-3
CDR3aa: CASSPYAGQPQHF

j_gene: TRBJ1-5
v_gene: TRBV20-1
CDR3aa: CSASNSFRVDQPQHF

j_gene: TRBJ1-2
v_gene: TRBV2
CDR3aa: CASSEAGQGSYGYTF

j_gene: TRBJ2-1
v_gene: TRBV9
CDR3aa: CASSPKSVVSRGAYNEQFF

j_gene: TRBJ2-3
v_gene: TRBV18
CDR3aa: CASSQGQADTQYF

j_gene: TRBJ2-1
v_gene: TRBV15
CDR3aa: CATSTGTPTVNEQFF

j_gene: TRBJ1-2
v_gene: TRBV28
CDR3aa: CASSLSRGFGYTF

j_gene: TRBJ2-3
v_gene: TRBV4-2
CDR3aa: CASSGQGPWTRYTDTQYF

j_gene: TRBJ2-5
v_gene: TRBV28
CDR3aa: CASSPPGHQTQYF

j_gene: TRBJ2-3
v_gene: TRBV3-1/TRBV3-2
CDR3aa: CASSLAGVSTDTQYF

j_gene: TRBJ2-5
v_gene: TRBV5-4
CDR3aa: CASSWGRGQETQYF

j_gene: TRBJ2-1
v_gene: TRBV3-1/TRBV3-2
CDR3aa: CASSHRLAGIYNEQFF